The rows below give T cell receptor beta chains drawn from one sample of a study of shared clonotypes between healthy human individuals. The method was immunoSEQ multiplex PCR; TCRdb's version includes in-frame clones alone and lacks a portion of them. The sample lists approximately 940,000 clones, 70% to 85% seen once, with over 1.3% in the top ten. Sequencing was done on a sample of memory CD4+ T cells sorted from blood. Source of these receptors: a man between 18 and 29 years old in good health. CDR3s include the opening cysteine and the closing phenylalanine or tryptophan. Each record gives: V gene, J gene, D gene, clone size, CDR3 protein, CDR3 DNA. D genes are given only for firm matches. The size entry is marked missing in some rows and otherwise reads once, few, many or a size class.

TRBV18,TRBJ2-4,.,.,CASSRGQGDIQYF,TGTGCCAGCTCACGGGGGCAGGGAGACATTCAGTACTTC
TRBV5-1,TRBJ2-3,.,.,CASSFRGSTDTQYF,TGCGCCAGCAGCTTTAGGGGAAGCACAGATACGCAGTATTTT
TRBV5-1,TRBJ2-4,.,.,CASSTGTQNIQYF,TGCGCCAGCAGCACTGGGACCCAAAACATTCAGTACTTC
TRBV18,TRBJ1-1,.,.,CASSPPTNTEAFF,TGTGCCAGCTCACCACCAACGAACACTGAAGCTTTCTTT
TRBV7-2,TRBJ2-7,.,.,CASSLEPDYEQYF,TGTGCCAGCAGCTTGGAGCCCGACTACGAGCAGTACTTC
TRBV5-1,TRBJ2-5,TRBD2,.,CASFVAGGNQETQYF,TGCGCCAGCTTCGTAGCGGGAGGGAACCAAGAGACCCAGTACTTC
TRBV5-1,TRBJ1-2,TRBD1,.,CASSSTGGSMDGYTF,TGCGCCAGCAGCTCGACAGGGGGAAGTATGGATGGCTACACCTTC
TRBV7-2,TRBJ1-1,TRBD1,.,CASSSFTGAEAFF,TGTGCCAGCAGCTCTTTCACAGGGGCTGAAGCTTTCTTT
TRBV30,TRBJ2-2,.,.,CAWSVPQGAGELFF,TGTGCCTGGAGTGTACCTCAGGGTGCGGGGGAGCTGTTTTTT
TRBV7-2,TRBJ2-7,TRBD2,.,CASSLKRGSSYEQYF,TGTGCCAGCAGCTTAAAGCGGGGAAGCTCCTACGAGCAGTACTTC
TRBV5-4,TRBJ2-2,TRBD2,.,CASSSGLAGGDTGELFF,TGTGCCAGCAGCTCTGGACTAGCGGGAGGGGACACCGGGGAGCTGTTTTTT
TRBV6-5,TRBJ1-6,.,.,CASSYSTAGESPLHF,TGTGCCAGCAGTTACTCTACGGCAGGGGAATCACCCCTCCACTTT
TRBV29-1,TRBJ2-1,.,.,CSVERVHHEQFF,TGCAGCGTTGAACGAGTACACCATGAGCAGTTCTTC
TRBV6-8,TRBJ1-1,.,.,CASSYSWKGTANTEAFF,TGTGCCAGCAGTTACTCCTGGAAGGGGACCGCGAACACTGAAGCTTTCTTT
TRBV2,TRBJ2-7,TRBD2,.,CASRLAGGTYEQYF,TGTGCCAGCAGATTAGCGGGAGGAACCTACGAGCAGTACTTC
TRBV7-9,TRBJ2-5,.,.,CASSLEVGETQYF,TGTGCCAGCAGCCTAGAAGTGGGGGAGACCCAGTACTTC
TRBV6-5,TRBJ2-7,.,.,CASRYTSQGAVEQYF,TGTGCCAGCAGGTACACCTCACAGGGAGCGGTAGAGCAGTACTTC
TRBV6-6,TRBJ1-2,TRBD1,.,CASSPRGTGTGYTF,TGTGCCAGCAGTCCCCGTGGGACAGGGACTGGCTACACCTTC
TRBV7-2,TRBJ1-1,.,.,CASSLGGTPEAFF,TGTGCCAGCAGCTTAGGAGGGACTCCTGAAGCTTTCTTT
TRBV2,TRBJ2-5,TRBD2,.,CASSSSGGEGETQYF,TGTGCCAGCAGTTCTAGCGGGGGGGAGGGAGAGACCCAGTACTTC
TRBV19,TRBJ1-5,.,many,CASSKTTGNSNQPQHF,TGTGCCAGTAGTAAGACCACAGGGAATAGCAATCAGCCCCAGCATTTT